This TCR beta chain originates from a study of regulatory dendritic cells for organ transplantation. Overall study findings and caveats: Alloreactive memory CD8+ T cell pools varied considerably between individuals. Memory CD8+ T cells were the most oligoclonal; naive cells were highly diverse.

The V gene end was trimmed by 3 bases and the J gene end by 4 bases; junction bases not matched to a gene: 6. The CDR3 spans 16 residues. Germline CDR1 is SGDLS and CDR2 is YYNGEE. About this clone itself: The antigen is not known.

The table came from immunoSEQ multiplex PCR; TCRdb's copy has only in-frame clones and leaves some out. Of around 30,000 clones in the sample, over 75% were seen once. CD4+ or CD8+ T cells were sorted as naive CD45RA+ or memory CD45RO+. This clonotype originated in a human donor in good health. The chain couples TRBV9 to TRBJ2-3; 12 nucleotides align to TRBD2. The sequenced material came from memory CD4+ T cells from blood. Subset meaning: CD45RO+ memory T cells. In DNA, the CDR3 is TGTGCCAGCAGCGCAGAAGGACTAGCGGGATCAGATACGCAGTATTTT. It specifies CASSAEGLAGSDTQYF. The entire variable domain, with the rest obtained from reference TRBV9 and TRBJ2-3, is as follows: DSGVTQTPKHLITATGQRVTLRCSPRSGDLSVYWYQQSLDQGLQFLIQYYNGEERAKGNILERFSAQQFPDLHSELNLSSLELGDSALYFCASSAEGLAGSDTQYFGPGTRLTVL.